This entry features one T cell receptor beta chain sequence. Its target is unknown. The CDR3 is 17 residues long. The germline CDR1 and CDR2 sequences are LGHNA and YSLEER. The junction had 5 bases not matched to a gene; V was cut back by 0 bases and J by 0 bases. These data originate in a study of cytomegalovirus exposure and HLA in healthy donors. Study results and limitations: Serostatus for CMV was the only available immune exposure information. As was reported, the HLA-A and HLA-B alleles of most subjects were accurately predicted from TCR beta sequences. Altogether, about 160 TCR beta chains were recorded as cytomegalovirus-associated. Later analysis found that TCR beta chains associated with HLA were more clonally expanded than other, equally common chains.

The study ran its PCR with 60 Vbeta and 13 Jbeta primers. Assay used: immunoSEQ multiplex PCR; TCRdb lists only in-frame clones, some missing. The sample yields roughly 150,000 clones, 65% to 80% seen once. The sample taken for sequencing was PBMCs. The TCR sequence derives from a male donor in good health and CMV-seronegative. This chain uses TRBV4-3 with TRBJ2-1; 7 nucleotides agree with TRBD2. CDR3 in amino acids: CASSQDPLASSYNEQFF. DNA for the CDR3: TGCGCCAGCAGCCAAGATCCACTAGCGAGCTCCTACAATGAGCAGTTCTTC.